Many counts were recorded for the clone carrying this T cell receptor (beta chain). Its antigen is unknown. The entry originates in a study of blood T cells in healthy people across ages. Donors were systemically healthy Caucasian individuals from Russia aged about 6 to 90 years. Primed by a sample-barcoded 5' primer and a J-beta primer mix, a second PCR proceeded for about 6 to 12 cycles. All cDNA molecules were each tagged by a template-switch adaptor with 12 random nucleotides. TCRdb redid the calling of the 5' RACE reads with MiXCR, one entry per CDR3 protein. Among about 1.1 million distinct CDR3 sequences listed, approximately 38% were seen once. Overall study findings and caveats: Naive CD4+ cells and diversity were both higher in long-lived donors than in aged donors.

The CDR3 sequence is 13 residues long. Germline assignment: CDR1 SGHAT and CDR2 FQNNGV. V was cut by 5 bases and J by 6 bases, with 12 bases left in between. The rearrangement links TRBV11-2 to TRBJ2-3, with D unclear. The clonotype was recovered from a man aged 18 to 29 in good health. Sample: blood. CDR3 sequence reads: CASSLGSLDTQYF. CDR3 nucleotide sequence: TGTGCCAGCAGCCTCGGGTCCTTGGATACGCAGTATTTT.